Included here is one T cell receptor (beta chain) sequence, with context. As yet, its antigen is unknown. This entry comes from a study of blood T cells in healthy people across ages. Study details: About one barcoded TCR beta cDNA was captured per two T cells.

Study-level points and caveats: Unsorted PBMCs prevented conclusive naive versus antigen-experienced comparison. In older individuals, TCR beta diversity per million T cells was lower, falling roughly linearly with age.

V lost 4 bases and J lost 10, with 24 bases in between. There are 16 residues in the CDR3. CDR1 and CDR2 from the germline V gene are SGHRS and YFSETQ. Next came a second PCR, run for roughly 7 to 12 cycles, which used a sample-barcoded 5' primer along with a J-beta primer mix. TCRdb reanalysed the 5' RACE reads using MiXCR and keeps one entry per CDR3 protein. Found here are some 710,000 distinct CDR3 sequences, 35% to 60% of them singletons; the top ten hold 15% to 20%. The sequence was collected from a man at least 80 years old in good health. The chain links TRBV5-1 to TRBJ2-1; the D gene is possibly TRBD2 (5 bases). The sample taken for sequencing was blood. CDR3 nucleotides: TGCGCCAGCAGCCTTGCTACTAGTGGAACTCTCTACGAGCAGTTCTTC. Its translation: CASSLATSGTLYEQFF. Full variable domain (remainder filled in from reference TRBV5-1 and TRBJ2-1): KAGVTQTPRYLIKTRGQQVTLSCSPISGHRSVSWYQQTPGQGLQFLFEYFSETQRNKGNFPGRFSGRQFSNSRSEMNVSTLELGDSALYLCASSLATSGTLYEQFFGPGTRLTVL.